A single count supports the clone carrying this TCR beta chain. Trimming took 2 bases from V and 1 from J; bases not matched to a gene: 8. Germline V CDR1 and CDR2: SEHNR, FQNEAQ (reference sequence). The CDR3 totals 17 residues. The source of the sample is a study of T cell clonotyping in hematopoietic cell transplantation. Method: immunoSEQ multiplex PCR; TCRdb's copy keeps in-frame clones and lacks some. The table has just under 20,000 clones, roughly three quarters seen once. Source material: peripheral blood mononuclear cells. The chain uses TRBV7-9 and TRBJ2-3, with 8 bases lining up with TRBD2. This TCR was sampled from a man aged 60 to 75 in good health. Some clones in this sample may be carry-over from other donors' samples. CDR3 DNA sequence: TGTGCCAGCAGCTTAATCGGGGGGGCCGGAGGCACAGATACGCAGTATTTT. Its protein product is CASSLIGGAGGTDTQYF. Full variable domain (missing parts from reference TRBV7-9 and TRBJ2-3): DTGVSQNPRHKITKRGQNVTFRCDPISEHNRLYWYRQTLGQGPEFLTYFQNEAQLEKSRLLSDRFSAERPKGSFSTLEIQRTEQGDSAMYLCASSLIGGAGGTDTQYFGPGTRLTVL.